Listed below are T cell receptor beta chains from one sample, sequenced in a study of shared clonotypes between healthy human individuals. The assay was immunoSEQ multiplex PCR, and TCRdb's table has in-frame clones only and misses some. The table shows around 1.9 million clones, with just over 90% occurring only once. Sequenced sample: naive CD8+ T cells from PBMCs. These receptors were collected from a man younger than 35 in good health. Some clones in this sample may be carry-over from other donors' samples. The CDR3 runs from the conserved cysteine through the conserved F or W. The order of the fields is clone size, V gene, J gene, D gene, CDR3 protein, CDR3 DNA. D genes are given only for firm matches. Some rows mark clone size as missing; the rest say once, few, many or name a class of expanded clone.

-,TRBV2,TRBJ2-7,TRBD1,CASEGTGDPYEQYF,TGTGCCAGTGAAGGGACAGGGGACCCCTACGAGCAGTACTTC
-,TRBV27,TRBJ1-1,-,CASKSERGWGFGSAFF,TGTGCCAGCAAATCCGAAAGAGGGTGGGGATTCGGATCAGCTTTCTTT
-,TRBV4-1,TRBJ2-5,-,CASSQRHKQETQYF,TGCGCCAGCAGCCAACGTCACAAGCAGGAGACCCAGTACTTC
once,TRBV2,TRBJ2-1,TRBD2,CASSGTSGRSYNEQFF,TGTGCCAGCAGTGGGACTAGCGGACGCTCCTACAATGAGCAGTTCTTC
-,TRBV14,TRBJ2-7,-,CASSQEVRAYEQYF,TGTGCCAGCAGCCAAGAGGTCAGAGCCTACGAGCAGTACTTC
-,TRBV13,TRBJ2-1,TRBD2,CASSSQARPGTSGSGEQFF,TGTGCCAGCAGCTCCCAAGCTCGACCCGGGACTAGCGGGAGTGGTGAGCAGTTCTTC
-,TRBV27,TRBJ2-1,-,CASTALGSNEQFF,TGTGCCAGCACCGCGTTAGGAAGTAATGAGCAGTTCTTC
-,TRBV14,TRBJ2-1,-,CASSQGRYNEQFF,TGTGCCAGCAGCCAAGGAAGGTATAATGAGCAGTTCTTC
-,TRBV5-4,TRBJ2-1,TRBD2,CASRYPAGEIDEQFF,TGTGCCAGCCGCTACCCCGCGGGAGAGATCGATGAGCAGTTCTTC
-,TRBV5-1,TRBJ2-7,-,CASSLALAYEQYF,TGCGCCAGCAGCTTGGCTTTGGCCTACGAGCAGTACTTC